The clone carrying this TCR beta chain appeared a few times. Its antigen remains unknown. Among the patients, aged 18 to 65, hyperthyroidism was newly diagnosed and had lasted under 2 months. V was clipped by 4 bases and J by 2 bases, with 9 bases between them. This CDR3 is built from 13 residues. Germline assignment: CDR1 MNHEY and CDR2 SMNVEV (reference sequence). This sample stems from a study of T cells in Graves' hyperthyroidism and ophthalmopathy. Overall study context: Prior to any treatment, at the point of initial diagnosis, peripheral blood was collected. Study results and caveats: Most expanded thyroid clonotypes above 0.001 also appeared in blood. From stable hyperthyroidism, ophthalmopathy was separated by a 13 V-J model.

Amplification yielded TCR beta CDR3 regions, with RNA transcripts as the source. The primer set for the first-round RT-PCR of the TCR CDR3 was HTBI. One entry per CDR3 protein results from TCRdb running MiXCR on the multiplex PCR reads. The sample contains roughly 630,000 distinct CDR3 sequences, less than 20% of which appear only once. This clonotype originated in a woman in her 30s with Graves' hyperthyroidism. The specimen sequenced was blood. The chain has TRBV27 and TRBJ2-7; no firm D call. The CDR3 is CASSSRHTYEQYF. In DNA form, the CDR3 reads TGTGCCAGCAGTTCTCGACACACCTACGAGCAGTACTTC.